This T cell receptor beta chain was retrieved from a study of blood T cells in healthy people across ages. The authors ran a second PCR of about 7 to 11 cycles using a sample-barcoded 5' primer and a J-beta primer mix. TCRdb re-analysed the 5' RACE reads in MiXCR, keeping a single row per CDR3 protein. The sample includes 1,500,000 or so distinct CDR3 sequences, almost 60% seen only once; the top ten take over 5.5%. Study-wide points: Without sorted subsets, naive and antigen-experienced compartments could not be conclusively compared.

With regard to this clonotype: Its antigen is not identified.

This CDR3 comprises 16 residues. Trimming took 3 bases from V and 2 from J, leaving 17 bases between them. This sequence joins TRBV12-3 or TRBV12-4 and TRBJ2-7; possibly TRBD2 for D (5 bases). The receptor was derived from a young man in good health. The sequenced sample consisted of blood. CDR3 amino acids: CASSLALGSATYEQYF. The CDR3 DNA reads as TGTGCCAGCAGTTTGGCCCTAGGGAGCGCGACCTACGAGCAGTACTTC.